The clone carrying this T cell receptor (beta chain) was recorded at least ten times. What it binds is not known. Germline V lookup: CDR1 LNHNV, CDR2 YYDKDF (reference sequence). Trimming cost V 0 bases and J 5 bases; bases outside gene matches: 8. CDR3 length equals 16 residues. The source of the sample is a study of T-cell reconstitution after alpha-beta-depleted transplantation in children. Construction of the TCRbeta library involved unique molecular identifiers. MiXCR was run by TCRdb on the PCR reads, yielding one entry per CDR3 protein. The sample includes about a million distinct CDR3 sequences, 25% to 35% of them seen just once. Whole-study results and caveats: Several hundred rapidly expanded clones from non-depleted graft cells reportedly supplied alpha-beta T cells about two months post-transplant. Several patients had high TCRbeta diversity at day 60; it came from surviving recipient T cells and thymic progenitors. T-cell numbers and diversity one year post-transplant derived largely from freshly generated T cells.

This chain connects TRBV15 to TRBJ2-7; TRBD1 matches 9 bases. The clonotype was recovered from a boy under two years old who had a stem cell transplant for SCID, so the T cells may come from the graft donor. The sequences come from PBMCs, mostly from graft donor cells, collected 360 days after TCRalphabeta/CD19-depleted stem cell transplant. The CDR3 region has the DNA TGTGCCACCAGCAGAGAGAAATGGACAGGGGTGAACGAGCAGTACTTC. It yields the protein CATSREKWTGVNEQYF.